Shown below are 23 T cell receptor beta chains from a single sample sequenced in a study of T cells in localized non-small cell lung cancer. Measured with immunoSEQ multiplex PCR; TCRdb has only the in-frame clones, and not every one. Among around 78,000 clones listed, more than 70% were seen once. Sequenced here: peripheral blood, sampled before any cancer treatment. The source is a woman aged 40-69 years with stage I squamous cell lung carcinoma.

V usage is TRBV29-1 and J usage is TRBJ2-5; 8 bases are shared with TRBD2. The V gene end was trimmed by 6 bases and the J gene end by 5 bases; junction bases not matched to a gene: 11. CDR3 size: 14 residues. Looked up from germline, CDR1 is SQVTM and CDR2 is ANQGSEA. CDR3 sequence reads: CSVGRELAAETQYF. CDR3 in DNA: TGCAGCGTCGGGCGAGAACTAGCGGCGGAGACCCAGTACTTC.

There are a few counts of this clone. V usage is TRBV4-1 and J usage is TRBJ1-4; D unclear. The CDR3 covers 14 residues. Germline CDR1 MGHRA, CDR2 YSYEKL. V was trimmed by 0 bases and J by 7 bases, leaving 9 bases between them. The DNA of the CDR3 is TGCGCCAGCAGCCAAGATGACCTGACTGAAAAACTGTTTTTT. Translating gives CASSQDDLTEKLFF.

The chain joins TRBV6-4 to TRBJ1-1; 9 bases align to TRBD1. The CDR3 consists of 18 residues. Germline CDR1 MRHNA, CDR2 SNTAGT. V trimming: 0 bases; J trimming: 4 bases; junction bases outside the gene matches: 12. CDR3: CASSDSETGGGRGTEAFF. In DNA form, the CDR3 reads TGTGCCAGCAGTGACTCAGAGACAGGGGGTGGGAGGGGCACTGAAGCTTTCTTT.

The chain links TRBV19 to TRBJ1-1, with D tentatively TRBD1 (5 bases). Looked up from germline, CDR1 is LNHDA and CDR2 is SQIVND (reference sequence). V was shortened by 3 bases and J by 1 base, with 9 bases between the two germline ends. The CDR3 contains 14 residues. For the CDR3, the DNA is TGTGCCAGTAGTATCCCAGGGAGGAACACTGAAGCTTTCTTT. It is translated as CASSIPGRNTEAFF.

The rearrangement uses TRBV7-8 and TRBJ1-1, with D unresolved. Trimming stripped 7 bases from V and 6 bases from J, with 12 bases between. The V gene's germline CDR1 is SGHVS and CDR2 FQNEAQ. This CDR3 has 12 amino acids. The CDR3 nucleotides read TGTGCCAGCACCGTGGGCGGGGCTGAAGCTTTCTTT. Its translation is CASTVGGAEAFF.

The J gene is TRBJ1-2, the V gene TRBV28, with 8 positions matching TRBD1. The CDR3 extends over 15 amino acids. The V and J ends lost 5 bases and 3 bases, in that order; junction bases with no gene match: 8. In germline, CDR1 is MDHEN, CDR2 SYDVKM. CDR3 sequence reads: CASSPDRGQHYGYTF. For the CDR3, the DNA is TGTGCCAGCAGTCCTGACAGGGGACAGCACTATGGCTACACCTTC.

The chain links TRBV15 to TRBJ2-5; TRBD2 aligns across 10 bases. V trimming: 0 bases; J trimming: 5 bases; junction bases outside the gene matches: 3. The CDR3 contains 15 residues. Germline V gene lookup returns CDR1 LNHNV and CDR2 YYDKDF (reference sequence). The CDR3 sequence: CATSREGLASETQYF. Written as DNA, the CDR3 is TGTGCCACCAGCAGAGAGGGACTAGCGTCGGAGACCCAGTACTTC.

This chain joins TRBV6-5 and TRBJ1-5; no definite D call. Trimming shortened V by 0 bases and J by 2 bases, and 8 bases separated the two germline ends. The germline CDR1 and CDR2 sequences are MNHEY and SVGAGI. CDR3 length: 15 residues. The CDR3 DNA reads TGTGCCAGCAGTTACTCCCACCGTGGCAATCAGCCCCAGCATTTT. This codes for CASSYSHRGNQPQHF.

The genes are TRBV6-1 and TRBJ2-5, with unresolved D. This CDR3 has 13 amino acids. CDR1 and CDR2 (germline): MNHNS, SASEGT. V lost 2 bases and J 1 base, leaving 5 bases between the germline ends. The CDR3 region is CASSEMAQETQYF. The DNA of the CDR3 is TGTGCCAGCAGTGAAATGGCCCAAGAGACCCAGTACTTC.

The rearrangement uses TRBV18 and TRBJ2-5, with TRBD1 matching 8 bases. The trim removed 3 bases at V and 5 bases at J, leaving 8 bases unmatched. This CDR3 is 15 amino acids long. CDR1 is KGHSH, CDR2 LQKENI, per germline. CDR3: CASSPRAGGEETQYF. The CDR3 DNA reads as TGTGCCAGCTCACCCCGGGCAGGGGGCGAGGAGACCCAGTACTTC.

The V gene is TRBV7-3, the J gene TRBJ1-1; D not certain. The CDR3 contains 14 residues. Germline assignment: CDR1 SGHTA and CDR2 FQGTGA. The ends were cut back, 6 bases at V and 2 bases at J, with 13 bases in the middle. The DNA of the CDR3 is TGTGCCAGCAGTCGCACCGGGATCAACACTGAAGCTTTCTTT. It encodes CASSRTGINTEAFF.

This clone occurred once. The chain joins TRBV5-1 to TRBJ2-5; D remains unclear. The CDR3 contains 14 residues. V lost 0 bases to trimming and J lost 2 bases, with 8 bases between them. The germline CDR1 and CDR2 sequences are SGHRS and YFSETQ. CDR3 sequence (DNA): TGCGCCAGCAGCTTGGTCGGCCGACAAGAGACCCAGTACTTC. Residues: CASSLVGRQETQYF.

This chain connects TRBV5-8 to TRBJ2-2, with 8 nucleotides matching TRBD1. With V trimmed by 0 bases and J by 5 bases, 3 bases remained unmatched. CDR3 size: 15 residues. Germline V gene sequence: CDR1 SGHTS, CDR2 YDEGEE. As DNA, the CDR3 is TGTGCCAGCAGCTTGGGGACAGGGCATACCGGGGAGCTGTTTTTT. This gives the protein CASSLGTGHTGELFF.

This rearrangement joins TRBV5-1 to TRBJ2-1; the match to TRBD2 covers 12 bases. V gave up 2 bases and J gave up 10 bases; unmatched junction bases: 10. Germline lookup yields CDR1 SGHRS and CDR2 YFSETQ. This CDR3 is 16 amino acids long. CDR3 coding DNA: TGCGCCAGCAGCTTCAAGACTAGCGGGGGCCTCGGCGAGCAGTTCTTC. Amino acids: CASSFKTSGGLGEQFF. The complete variable domain, with remaining parts taken from reference TRBV5-1 and TRBJ2-1, reads KAGVTQTPRYLIKTRGQQVTLSCSPISGHRSVSWYQQTPGQGLQFLFEYFSETQRNKGNFPGRFSGRQFSNSRSEMNVSTLELGDSALYLCASSFKTSGGLGEQFFGPGTRLTVL.

Remarks on this clone: This may arise from a read error, as a much more abundant clone is one base away. The chain links TRBV18 to TRBJ1-3; D gene uncertain. The CDR3 covers 12 residues. V lost 3 bases, J lost 4 bases, and 4 bases lay in between. CDR1 is KGHSH, CDR2 LQKENI, per germline. The CDR3 sequence: CASSPGGNTIYF. The CDR3 DNA reads TGTGCCAGCTCACCGGGGGGAAACACCATATATTTT.

V is TRBV5-1 and J is TRBJ2-3; 15 positions match TRBD2. Per germline, CDR1 SGHRS and CDR2 YFSETQ. Trimming removed 5 bases from V and 0 bases from J; junction bases left unmatched: 7. This CDR3 has 18 amino acids. The CDR3 DNA sequence: TGCGCCAGCAGATCCGGACTAGCGGGGGGGCTAAGCACAGATACGCAGTATTTT. Protein: CASRSGLAGGLSTDTQYF.

The chain joins TRBV19 to TRBJ1-1; D call uncertain. Germline CDR1 LNHDA, CDR2 SQIVND (reference sequence). Trimming shortened V by 11 bases and J by 6 bases, and 19 bases separated the two germline ends. The CDR3 is 13 residues long. The CDR3 region is CALSGSVRAEAFF. The CDR3 nucleotides read TGTGCCCTTAGTGGGAGCGTGCGTGCTGAAGCTTTCTTT.

The V and J genes are TRBV5-6 and TRBJ1-6; 7 nucleotides align to TRBD1. This CDR3 comprises 14 residues. V shed 9 bases, J shed 6 bases, and the junction held 9 bases outside the gene matches. Germline V gives CDR1 SGHDT, CDR2 YYEEEE. The CDR3 reads CATYHRGSNSPLHF. The DNA of the CDR3 is TGTGCCACCTATCACAGGGGAAGTAATTCACCCCTCCACTTT.

The chain is built from TRBV14 and TRBJ1-1; D is unresolved. V dropped 4 bases and J dropped 1 base, with 10 bases sitting between them. From germline, CDR1 is SGHDN and CDR2 FVKESK. The CDR3 loop spans 14 amino acids. DNA of the CDR3: TGTGCCAGCAGCCTAGGGCACGCGAACACTGAAGCTTTCTTT. Amino acids: CASSLGHANTEAFF.

The V gene is TRBV13, the J gene TRBJ2-2; tentative D call: TRBD1 (6 bases). The CDR3 covers 14 residues. V lost 2 bases to trimming and J lost 5 bases, with 9 bases between them. CDR1 and CDR2 from the germline V gene are PRHDT and FYEKMQ (reference sequence). The CDR3 coding sequence is TGTGCCAGCAGCTTACGAGGGGGAACCGGGGAGCTGTTTTTT. Encoded protein: CASSLRGGTGELFF.

The gene calls are TRBV18 and TRBJ1-4; possible D gene TRBD1, 6 bases. Germline CDR1 reads KGHSH; CDR2 reads LQKENI. The ends were cut back, 3 bases at V and 8 bases at J, with 13 bases in the middle. This CDR3 comprises 14 residues. The CDR3 region has the DNA TGTGCCAGCTCACCGACTCAGGGGAAAGAAAAACTGTTTTTT. Its translation is CASSPTQGKEKLFF.

The rearrangement uses TRBV6-6 and TRBJ1-1; a weak D match, TRBD1 (5 bases). Germline V lookup: CDR1 MNHNY, CDR2 SVGAGI (reference sequence). The CDR3 totals 15 residues. The V and J ends lost 2 bases and 5 bases respectively, with 15 bases between them. For the CDR3, the DNA is TGTGCCAGCAGTTACGTGGCGGGGGGATGGACTGAAGCTTTCTTT. It encodes CASSYVAGGWTEAFF.

The CDR3: CASSLHGDGEKLFF. The CDR3 coding sequence is TGTGCCAGCAGTCTCCATGGGGACGGTGAAAAACTGTTTTTT. The chain combines TRBV6-1 with TRBJ1-4, with D maybe TRBD1 (5 bases). Between the trimmed V and J ends, which lost 5 bases and 7 bases, there was a span of 14 bases. CDR3 length: 14 residues. Per germline, CDR1 MNHNS and CDR2 SASEGT.